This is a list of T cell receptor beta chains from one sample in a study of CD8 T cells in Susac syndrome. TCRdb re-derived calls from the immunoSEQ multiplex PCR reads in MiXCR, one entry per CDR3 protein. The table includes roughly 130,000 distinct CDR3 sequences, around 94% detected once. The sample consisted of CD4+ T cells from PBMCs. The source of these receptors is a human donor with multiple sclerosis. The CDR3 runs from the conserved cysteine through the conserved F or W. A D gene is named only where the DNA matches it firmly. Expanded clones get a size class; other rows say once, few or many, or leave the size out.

CDR3: CSARDLAIQETQYF
DNA: TGCAGTGCTAGAGATTTGGCAATCCAAGAGACCCAGTACTTC
J: TRBJ2-5
D: .
size: .
V: TRBV20-1

CDR3: CAWGRGLAGSQETQYF
DNA: TGTGCCTGGGGCCGAGGACTAGCGGGATCCCAAGAGACCCAGTACTTC
J: TRBJ2-5
D: TRBD2
size: .
V: TRBV30

CDR3: CASSQDRDSNQPQHF
DNA: TGCGCCAGCAGCCAAGACCGGGACAGCAATCAGCCCCAGCATTTT
J: TRBJ1-5
D: .
size: .
V: TRBV4-3

CDR3: CAWSVGTGNQHF
DNA: TGTGCCTGGAGTGTGGGAACAGGGAACCAGCATTTT
J: TRBJ1-5
D: .
size: .
V: TRBV30

CDR3: CASSQGGQQAFF
DNA: TGCGCCAGCAGCCAGGGGGGACAACAAGCTTTCTTT
J: TRBJ1-1
D: TRBD1
size: .
V: TRBV3-1

CDR3: CASSPFQFAPEELFF
DNA: TGTGCCAGCTCACCATTCCAGTTTGCCCCGGAGGAACTGTTTTTT
J: TRBJ1-4
D: .
size: .
V: TRBV18

CDR3: CASSPPGRHQNTEAFF
DNA: TGTGCCAGCTCACCACCGGGACGACACCAGAACACTGAAGCTTTCTTT
J: TRBJ1-1
D: .
size: .
V: TRBV18

CDR3: CSAGNRNTEAFF
DNA: TGCAGTGCCGGAAACAGGAACACTGAAGCTTTCTTT
J: TRBJ1-1
D: .
size: .
V: TRBV20-1

CDR3: CASSLWAVPANYGYTF
DNA: TGTGCCAGCAGTTTATGGGCAGTCCCAGCTAACTATGGCTACACCTTC
J: TRBJ1-2
D: .
size: .
V: TRBV27

CDR3: CASSVNGLSYEQYF
DNA: TGTGCCAGCAGCGTTAACGGTCTCTCCTACGAGCAGTACTTC
J: TRBJ2-7
D: .
size: .
V: TRBV9

CDR3: CASSRTSGGAVDTQYF
DNA: TGCGCCAGCAGCAGGACTAGCGGGGGGGCCGTGGATACGCAGTATTTT
J: TRBJ2-3
D: TRBD2
size: .
V: TRBV5-1

CDR3: CASSESLAGLTDTQYF
DNA: TGCGCCAGCAGCGAGTCACTAGCGGGGTTGACAGATACGCAGTATTTT
J: TRBJ2-3
D: TRBD2
size: .
V: TRBV5-1

CDR3: CASSLPDRFYEQYF
DNA: TGTGCCAGCAGCCTACCGGACAGATTCTACGAGCAGTACTTC
J: TRBJ2-7
D: .
size: .
V: TRBV7-2

CDR3: CASSRRGDGYTF
DNA: TGTGCCAGCAGCCGAAGAGGGGATGGCTACACCTTC
J: TRBJ1-2
D: .
size: .
V: TRBV3-1

CDR3: CAWSRQDNQPQHF
DNA: TGTGCCTGGAGTCGACAGGACAATCAGCCCCAGCATTTT
J: TRBJ1-5
D: .
size: .
V: TRBV30

CDR3: CASSQRVPYQETQYF
DNA: TGTGCCAGCAGCCAAAGAGTGCCGTACCAAGAGACCCAGTACTTC
J: TRBJ2-5
D: .
size: .
V: TRBV3-1

CDR3: CASSARGTTYNEQFF
DNA: TGTGCCAGCAGTGCCAGGGGGACTACCTACAATGAGCAGTTCTTC
J: TRBJ2-1
D: .
size: .
V: TRBV2

CDR3: CASSPPRDRGGSEQFF
DNA: TGTGCCAGCTCACCACCGCGGGACAGGGGGGGATCTGAGCAGTTCTTC
J: TRBJ2-1
D: TRBD1
size: .
V: TRBV18

CDR3: CASSYTLGTGPIDQYF
DNA: TGTGCCAGCAGTTACACCTTGGGGACAGGCCCCATCGATCAGTACTTC
J: TRBJ2-7
D: TRBD1
size: once
V: TRBV6-6

CDR3: CASSDLINYGYTF
DNA: TGTGCCAGCAGTGACCTTATTAACTATGGCTACACCTTC
J: TRBJ1-2
D: .
size: .
V: TRBV25-1

CDR3: CASSPNPNYGYTF
DNA: TGTGCCAGCAGTCCAAATCCTAACTATGGCTACACCTTC
J: TRBJ1-2
D: .
size: few
V: TRBV7-3

CDR3: CASSGRGDRWNTGELFF
DNA: TGTGCCAGCAGCGGCCGGGGCGATCGATGGAACACCGGGGAGCTGTTTTTT
J: TRBJ2-2
D: .
size: .
V: TRBV5-6

CDR3: CASEGPTWDEAFF
DNA: TGTGCCAGTGAGGGCCCAACCTGGGATGAAGCTTTCTTT
J: TRBJ1-1
D: .
size: once
V: TRBV19

CDR3: CAWGQGYEQYF
DNA: TGTGCCTGGGGCCAGGGATACGAGCAGTACTTC
J: TRBJ2-7
D: .
size: .
V: TRBV30

CDR3: CASSELGWYSGYEQYF
DNA: TGTGCCAGCAGTGAATTAGGTTGGTACAGTGGTTACGAGCAGTACTTC
J: TRBJ2-7
D: .
size: .
V: TRBV6-1

CDR3: CASSEVPGTGELFF
DNA: TGTGCCAGCAGTGAAGTCCCCGGAACCGGGGAGCTGTTTTTT
J: TRBJ2-2
D: .
size: .
V: TRBV2

CDR3: CSVELLLNYGYTF
DNA: TGCAGCGTTGAACTCCTGCTGAACTATGGCTACACCTTC
J: TRBJ1-2
D: .
size: .
V: TRBV29-1

CDR3: CASSESVPVGTDTQYF
DNA: TGTGCCAGCAGTGAATCGGTCCCGGTCGGCACAGATACGCAGTATTTT
J: TRBJ2-3
D: .
size: .
V: TRBV25-1

CDR3: CASSYTGGDETQYF
DNA: TGTGCCAGCAGTTACACCGGCGGGGACGAGACCCAGTACTTC
J: TRBJ2-5
D: .
size: .
V: TRBV6-5

CDR3: CASSEGAGNTIYF
DNA: TGTGCCAGCAGTGAGGGAGCCGGAAACACCATATATTTT
J: TRBJ1-3
D: .
size: .
V: TRBV7-2

CDR3: CASRAQGMNTEAFF
DNA: TGTGCCAGCAGAGCACAGGGGATGAACACTGAAGCTTTCTTT
J: TRBJ1-1
D: TRBD1
size: once
V: TRBV6-1

CDR3: CASSLRPSGGGDTQYF
DNA: TGTGCCAGCAGCTTAAGGCCTAGCGGGGGCGGGGATACGCAGTATTTT
J: TRBJ2-3
D: TRBD2
size: .
V: TRBV7-2

CDR3: CASSQGGTGANVLTF
DNA: TGTGCCAGCTCCCAGGGGGGAACTGGGGCCAACGTCCTGACTTTC
J: TRBJ2-6
D: .
size: .
V: TRBV18

CDR3: CAWISAGYYNEQFF
DNA: TGTGCCTGGATTTCTGCGGGGTACTACAATGAGCAGTTCTTC
J: TRBJ2-1
D: .
size: .
V: TRBV30

CDR3: CASSFLGGRSGEQFF
DNA: TGTGCCAGCAGTTTTTTAGGCGGGAGATCGGGCGAGCAGTTCTTC
J: TRBJ2-1
D: TRBD2
size: once
V: TRBV12-3/TRBV12-4

CDR3: CSARGLGRSSYEQYF
DNA: TGCAGTGCTAGAGGGCTGGGAAGGAGCTCCTACGAGCAGTACTTC
J: TRBJ2-7
D: .
size: .
V: TRBV20-1

CDR3: CSVDRGGEQYF
DNA: TGCAGCGTTGACCGAGGGGGCGAGCAGTACTTC
J: TRBJ2-7
D: .
size: .
V: TRBV29-1

CDR3: CASSRGPSPLHF
DNA: TGTGCCAGCAGCAGGGGACCTTCACCCCTCCACTTT
J: TRBJ1-6
D: .
size: once
V: TRBV2

CDR3: CASSPGTGGYEQYF
DNA: TGTGCCAGCAGCCCCGGGACAGGGGGCTACGAGCAGTACTTC
J: TRBJ2-7
D: TRBD1
size: .
V: TRBV11-2